Detailed here is one T cell receptor (beta chain). The antigen is not known. The data are from a study of cytomegalovirus exposure and HLA in healthy donors. Regarding the study as a whole: In vitro checks showed that three CMV-associated chains really do target CMV antigens.

Vbeta (60) and Jbeta (13) primers were used in the PCR. Sequencing was performed with immunoSEQ multiplex PCR; in TCRdb, only in-frame clones are kept and a portion is missing. Among about 160,000 clones listed, around nine tenths were seen once. Per germline, CDR1 LNHNV and CDR2 YYDKDF (reference sequence). V was clipped by 5 bases and J by 5 bases; unmatched bases: 9. This CDR3 is built from 16 residues. V and J are TRBV15 and TRBJ2-5; 12 nucleotides agree with TRBD2. Sequences were obtained from PBMCs. This receptor was obtained from a woman aged 30 to 39 in good health and CMV-seronegative. CDR3 loop: CATSPEGTSGRETQYF. CDR3 DNA sequence: TGTGCCACCAGCCCGGAGGGGACTAGCGGGCGGGAGACCCAGTACTTC.